The entry that follows covers one T cell receptor beta chain sequence. The junction and the germline gene differ at one end; a read error may be behind it. RNA transcripts served as the template for amplifying TCR beta CDR3 regions. TCR CDR3 underwent first-round RT-PCR with the HTBI primer set. TCRdb ran MiXCR on the multiplex PCR reads and lists one entry per CDR3 protein. The sample has more than 50,000 distinct CDR3 sequences; approximately 50% are singletons. This entry is derived from a study of T cells in Graves' hyperthyroidism and ophthalmopathy. Sequenced input: blood. This TCR derives from a woman aged 55-70 years with Graves' ophthalmopathy.

The CDR3 protein is CACSRWVTEAFF. The DNA for the CDR3 is TGTGCCTGCAGCCGATGGGTAACTGAAGCTTTCTTT. This sequence joins TRBV14 and TRBJ1-1, with D hard to call. Looked up from germline, CDR1 is SGHDN and CDR2 is FVKESK. The CDR3 length is 12 residues.